The source of this TCR beta chain is a study of T-cell memory formation after mild COVID-19. Overall study findings and caveats: Contracting CD4+ clones lay largely in CM and EM, with CD8+ ones residing in EMRA. Clones that shrank (day 15 to 85) were balanced CD4/CD8, whereas later expanders leaned CD4+.

Germline-derived CDR1 and CDR2 are SGHTA and FQGNSA. V was cut by 0 bases and J by 8 bases, with 18 bases left in between. This CDR3 comprises 16 residues. Ten or more counts support this clonotype. The target antigen is unknown. TCR alpha and TCR beta cDNA libraries carrying sample barcodes and UMIs came from 5'RACE with constant-segment primers. A single record per CDR3 protein comes from TCRdb applying MiXCR to the 5' RACE reads. The table lists 200,000 or so distinct CDR3 sequences, approximately 16% of them singletons. The sequence came from an adult woman who had mild COVID-19 (a few samples of this study predate the infection). Cell type and time point are not known. Material: PBMCs or a T cell subset sorted from them (not recorded which). The rearrangement joins TRBV7-2 to TRBJ2-3, with D hard to call. The CDR3 protein is CASSLAMSPSVGTQYF. As DNA, the CDR3 is TGTGCCAGCAGCTTAGCGATGAGTCCTTCGGTGGGTACGCAGTATTTT.